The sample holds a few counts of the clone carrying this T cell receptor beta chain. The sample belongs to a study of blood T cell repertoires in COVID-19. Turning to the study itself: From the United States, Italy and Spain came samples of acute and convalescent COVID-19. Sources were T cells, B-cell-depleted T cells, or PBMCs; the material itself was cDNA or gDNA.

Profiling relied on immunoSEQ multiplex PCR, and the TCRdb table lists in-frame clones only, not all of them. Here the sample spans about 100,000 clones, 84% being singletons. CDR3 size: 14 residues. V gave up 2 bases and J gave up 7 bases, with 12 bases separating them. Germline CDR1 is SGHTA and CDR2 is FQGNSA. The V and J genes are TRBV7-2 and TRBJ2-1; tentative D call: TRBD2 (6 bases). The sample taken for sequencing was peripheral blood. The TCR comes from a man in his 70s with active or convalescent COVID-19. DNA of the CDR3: TGTGCCAGCAGCTTACTTGGGGGGAGGAATGAGCAGTTCTTC. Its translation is CASSLLGGRNEQFF.